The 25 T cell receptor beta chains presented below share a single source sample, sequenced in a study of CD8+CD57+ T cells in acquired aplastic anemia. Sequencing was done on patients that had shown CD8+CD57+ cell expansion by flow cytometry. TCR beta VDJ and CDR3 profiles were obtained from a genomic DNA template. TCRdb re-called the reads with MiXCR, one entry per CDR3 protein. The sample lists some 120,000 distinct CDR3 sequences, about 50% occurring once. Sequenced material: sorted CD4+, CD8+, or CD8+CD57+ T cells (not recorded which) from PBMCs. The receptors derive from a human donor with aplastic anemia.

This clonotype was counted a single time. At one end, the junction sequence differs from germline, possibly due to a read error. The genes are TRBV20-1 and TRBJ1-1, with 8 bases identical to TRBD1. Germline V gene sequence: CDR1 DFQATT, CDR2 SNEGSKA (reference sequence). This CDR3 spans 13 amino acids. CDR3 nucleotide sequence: TGCGGTGCTAGAGAGGACAGGGAAACTGAAGCTTTCTTT. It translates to CGAREDRETEAFF.

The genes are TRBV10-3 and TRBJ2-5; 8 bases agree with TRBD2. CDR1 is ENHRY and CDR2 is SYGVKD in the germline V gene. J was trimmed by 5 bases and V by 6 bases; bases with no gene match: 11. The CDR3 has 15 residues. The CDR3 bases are TGTGCCATCAGCTACGGACTAGCCAGTCCGGAGACCCAGTACTTC. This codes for CAISYGLASPETQYF.

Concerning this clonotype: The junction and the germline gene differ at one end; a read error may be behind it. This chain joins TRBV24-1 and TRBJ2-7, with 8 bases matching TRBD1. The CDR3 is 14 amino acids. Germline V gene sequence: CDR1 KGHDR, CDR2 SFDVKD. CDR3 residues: CASSDGTGDYEQYF. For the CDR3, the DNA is TGTGCCAGCAGTGATGGGACAGGTGACTACGAGCAGTACTTC.

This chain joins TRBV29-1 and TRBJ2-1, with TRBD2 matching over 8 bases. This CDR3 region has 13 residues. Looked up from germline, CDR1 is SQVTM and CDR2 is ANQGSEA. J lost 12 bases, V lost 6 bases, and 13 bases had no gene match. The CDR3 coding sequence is TGCAGCGTCGCGGGACTAGTCTTTATCGGGCAGTTCTTC. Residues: CSVAGLVFIGQFF.

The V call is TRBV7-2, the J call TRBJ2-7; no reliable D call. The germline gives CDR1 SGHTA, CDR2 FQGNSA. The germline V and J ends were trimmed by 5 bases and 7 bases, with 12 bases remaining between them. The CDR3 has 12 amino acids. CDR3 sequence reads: CASSQYLREQYF. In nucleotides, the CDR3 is TGTGCCAGCAGCCAATACCTACGAGAGCAGTACTTC.

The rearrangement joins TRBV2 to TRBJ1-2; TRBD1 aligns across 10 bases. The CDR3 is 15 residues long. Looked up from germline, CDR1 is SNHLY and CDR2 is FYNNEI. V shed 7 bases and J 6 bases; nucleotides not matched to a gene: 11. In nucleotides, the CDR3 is TGTGCCAGCATCACTACCCCGGGACAGGGGAATGGCTACACCTTC. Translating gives CASITTPGQGNGYTF.

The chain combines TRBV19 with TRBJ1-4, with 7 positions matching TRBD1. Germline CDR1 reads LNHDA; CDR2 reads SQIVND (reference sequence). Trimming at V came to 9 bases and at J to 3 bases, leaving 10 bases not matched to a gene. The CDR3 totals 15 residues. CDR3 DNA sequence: TGTGCCAGCAGCCCTGGACAGGAACCTAATGAAAAACTGTTTTTT. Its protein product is CASSPGQEPNEKLFF.

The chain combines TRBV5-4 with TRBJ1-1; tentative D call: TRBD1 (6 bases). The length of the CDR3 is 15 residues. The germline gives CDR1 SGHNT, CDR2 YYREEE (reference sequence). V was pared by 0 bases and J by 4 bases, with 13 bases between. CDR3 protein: CASSLGGTLSTEAFF. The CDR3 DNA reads TGTGCCAGCAGCTTGGGGGGGACATTAAGCACTGAAGCTTTCTTT. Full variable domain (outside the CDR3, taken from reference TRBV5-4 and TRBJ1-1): ETGVTQSPTHLIKTRGQQVTLRCSSQSGHNTVSWYQQALGQGPQFIFQYYREEENGRGNFPPRFSGLQFPNYSSELNVNALELDDSALYLCASSLGGTLSTEAFFGQGTRLTVV.

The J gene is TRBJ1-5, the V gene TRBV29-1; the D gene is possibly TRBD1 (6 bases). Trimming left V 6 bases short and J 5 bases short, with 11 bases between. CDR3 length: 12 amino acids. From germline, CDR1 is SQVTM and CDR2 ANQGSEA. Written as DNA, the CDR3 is TGCAGCGTACGGACAGAGCATCAGCCCCAGCATTTT. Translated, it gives CSVRTEHQPQHF.

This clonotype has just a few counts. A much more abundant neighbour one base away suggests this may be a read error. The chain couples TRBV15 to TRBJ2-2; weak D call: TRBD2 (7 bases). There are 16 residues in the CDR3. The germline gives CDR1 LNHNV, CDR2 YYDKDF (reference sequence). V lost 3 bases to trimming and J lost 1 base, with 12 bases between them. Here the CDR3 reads CATSSRGGGNTGELFF. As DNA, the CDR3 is TGTGCCACCAGCAGCCGGGGAGGGGGGAACACCGGGGAGCTGTTTTTT.

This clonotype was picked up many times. As DNA, the CDR3 is TGTGCCAGTAGTATGGTACTGGCAACCGGGGAGCTGTTTTTT. This translates into CASSMVLATGELFF. The chain joins TRBV19 to TRBJ2-2; no clear D gene. The CDR3 extends over 14 amino acids. CDR1 is LNHDA and CDR2 is SQIVND in the germline V gene (reference sequence). Trimming took off 3 bases at V and 5 bases at J, with 10 bases between the two ends.

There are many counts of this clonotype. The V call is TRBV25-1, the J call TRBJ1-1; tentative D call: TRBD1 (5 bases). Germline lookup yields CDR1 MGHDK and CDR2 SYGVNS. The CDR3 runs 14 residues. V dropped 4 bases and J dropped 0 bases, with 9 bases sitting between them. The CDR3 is CASSGGTLNTEAFF. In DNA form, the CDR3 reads TGTGCCAGCAGTGGCGGGACTTTGAACACTGAAGCTTTCTTT.

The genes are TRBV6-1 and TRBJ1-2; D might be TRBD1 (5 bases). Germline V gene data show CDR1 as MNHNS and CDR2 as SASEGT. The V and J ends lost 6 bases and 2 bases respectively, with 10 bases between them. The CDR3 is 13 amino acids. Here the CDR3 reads CASREGRNYGYTF. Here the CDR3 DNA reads TGTGCCAGCAGGGAGGGACGGAACTATGGCTACACCTTC.

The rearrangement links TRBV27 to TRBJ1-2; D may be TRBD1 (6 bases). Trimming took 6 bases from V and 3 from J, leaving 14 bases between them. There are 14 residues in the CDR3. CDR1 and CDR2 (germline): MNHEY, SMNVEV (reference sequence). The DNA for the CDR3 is TGTGCCAGCAGGGGATCAGGGGCACACTATGGCTACACCTTC. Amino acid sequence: CASRGSGAHYGYTF.

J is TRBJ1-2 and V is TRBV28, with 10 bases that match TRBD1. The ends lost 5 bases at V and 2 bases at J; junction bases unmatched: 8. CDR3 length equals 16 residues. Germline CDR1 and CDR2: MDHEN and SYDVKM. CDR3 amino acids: CASSLGTGDPNYGYTF. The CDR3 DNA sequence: TGTGCCAGCAGTCTCGGGACAGGGGACCCAAACTATGGCTACACCTTC.

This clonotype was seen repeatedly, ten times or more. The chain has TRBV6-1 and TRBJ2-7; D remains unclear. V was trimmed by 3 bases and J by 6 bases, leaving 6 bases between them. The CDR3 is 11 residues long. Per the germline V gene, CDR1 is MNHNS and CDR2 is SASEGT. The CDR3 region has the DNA TGTGCCAGCAGTGACAGTGGCGAGCAGTACTTC. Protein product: CASSDSGEQYF.

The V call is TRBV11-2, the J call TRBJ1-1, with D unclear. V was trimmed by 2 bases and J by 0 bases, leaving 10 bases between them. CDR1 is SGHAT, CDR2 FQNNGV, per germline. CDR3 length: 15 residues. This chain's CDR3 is CASSLTDGVNTEAFF. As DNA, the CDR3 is TGTGCCAGCAGCTTAACCGACGGCGTGAACACTGAAGCTTTCTTT.

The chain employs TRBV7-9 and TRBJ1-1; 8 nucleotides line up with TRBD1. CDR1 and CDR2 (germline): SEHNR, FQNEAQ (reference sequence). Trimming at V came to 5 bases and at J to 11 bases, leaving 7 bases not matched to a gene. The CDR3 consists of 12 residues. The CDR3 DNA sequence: TGTGCCAGCAGCCCTAACAGGGGGGAGGCTTTCTTT. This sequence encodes CASSPNRGEAFF.

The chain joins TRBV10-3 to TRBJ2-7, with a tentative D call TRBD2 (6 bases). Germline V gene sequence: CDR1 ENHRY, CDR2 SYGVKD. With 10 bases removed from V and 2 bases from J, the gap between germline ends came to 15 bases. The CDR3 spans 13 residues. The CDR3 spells CATAGTPTYEQYF. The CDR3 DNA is TGTGCCACCGCGGGGACGCCTACCTACGAGCAGTACTTC.

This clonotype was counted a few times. CDR3 nucleotides: TGTGCCACCAGCATCCACAGGGTTGTAGAGACCCAGTACTTC. Translation: CATSIHRVVETQYF. The chain recombines TRBV15 with TRBJ2-5, with D maybe TRBD1 (6 bases). The CDR3 is 14 residues long. V was clipped by 4 bases and J by 4 bases, with 13 bases between them. Looked up from germline, CDR1 is LNHNV and CDR2 is YYDKDF (reference sequence).

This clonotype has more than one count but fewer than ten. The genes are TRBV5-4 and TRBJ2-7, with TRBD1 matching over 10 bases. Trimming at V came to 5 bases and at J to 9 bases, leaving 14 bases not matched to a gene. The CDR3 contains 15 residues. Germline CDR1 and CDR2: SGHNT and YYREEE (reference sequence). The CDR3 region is CASSQWDRGDNGQYF. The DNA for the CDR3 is TGTGCCAGCAGTCAGTGGGACAGGGGAGACAACGGGCAGTACTTC.

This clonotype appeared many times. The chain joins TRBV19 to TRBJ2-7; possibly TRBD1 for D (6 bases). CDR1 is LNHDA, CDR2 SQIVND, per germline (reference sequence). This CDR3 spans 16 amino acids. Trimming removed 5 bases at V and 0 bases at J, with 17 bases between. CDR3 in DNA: TGTGCCAGTAGTGGTCCAGGGGAACAAACCTCCTACGAGCAGTACTTC. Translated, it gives CASSGPGEQTSYEQYF.

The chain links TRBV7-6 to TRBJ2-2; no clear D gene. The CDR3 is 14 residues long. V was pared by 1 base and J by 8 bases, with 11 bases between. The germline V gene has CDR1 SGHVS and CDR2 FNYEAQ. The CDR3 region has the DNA TGTGCCAGCAGCTTAGTTGCTTGGGGAGGGGAGCTGTTTTTT. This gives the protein CASSLVAWGGELFF.

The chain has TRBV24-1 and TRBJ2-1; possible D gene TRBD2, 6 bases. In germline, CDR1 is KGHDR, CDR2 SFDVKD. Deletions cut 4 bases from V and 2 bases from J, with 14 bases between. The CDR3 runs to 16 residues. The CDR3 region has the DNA TGTGCCACCAGTGACAGGGACTTTGTGACCTACAATGAGCAGTTCTTC. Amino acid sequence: CATSDRDFVTYNEQFF.

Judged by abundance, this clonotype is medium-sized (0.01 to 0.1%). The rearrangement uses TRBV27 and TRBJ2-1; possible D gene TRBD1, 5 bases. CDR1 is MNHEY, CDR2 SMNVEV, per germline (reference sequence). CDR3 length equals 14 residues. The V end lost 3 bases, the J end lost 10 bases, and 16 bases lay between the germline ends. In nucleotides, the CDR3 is TGTGCCAGCAGTTTGGGGCACTTGCCTCGGGAGCAGTTCTTC. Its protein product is CASSLGHLPREQFF.